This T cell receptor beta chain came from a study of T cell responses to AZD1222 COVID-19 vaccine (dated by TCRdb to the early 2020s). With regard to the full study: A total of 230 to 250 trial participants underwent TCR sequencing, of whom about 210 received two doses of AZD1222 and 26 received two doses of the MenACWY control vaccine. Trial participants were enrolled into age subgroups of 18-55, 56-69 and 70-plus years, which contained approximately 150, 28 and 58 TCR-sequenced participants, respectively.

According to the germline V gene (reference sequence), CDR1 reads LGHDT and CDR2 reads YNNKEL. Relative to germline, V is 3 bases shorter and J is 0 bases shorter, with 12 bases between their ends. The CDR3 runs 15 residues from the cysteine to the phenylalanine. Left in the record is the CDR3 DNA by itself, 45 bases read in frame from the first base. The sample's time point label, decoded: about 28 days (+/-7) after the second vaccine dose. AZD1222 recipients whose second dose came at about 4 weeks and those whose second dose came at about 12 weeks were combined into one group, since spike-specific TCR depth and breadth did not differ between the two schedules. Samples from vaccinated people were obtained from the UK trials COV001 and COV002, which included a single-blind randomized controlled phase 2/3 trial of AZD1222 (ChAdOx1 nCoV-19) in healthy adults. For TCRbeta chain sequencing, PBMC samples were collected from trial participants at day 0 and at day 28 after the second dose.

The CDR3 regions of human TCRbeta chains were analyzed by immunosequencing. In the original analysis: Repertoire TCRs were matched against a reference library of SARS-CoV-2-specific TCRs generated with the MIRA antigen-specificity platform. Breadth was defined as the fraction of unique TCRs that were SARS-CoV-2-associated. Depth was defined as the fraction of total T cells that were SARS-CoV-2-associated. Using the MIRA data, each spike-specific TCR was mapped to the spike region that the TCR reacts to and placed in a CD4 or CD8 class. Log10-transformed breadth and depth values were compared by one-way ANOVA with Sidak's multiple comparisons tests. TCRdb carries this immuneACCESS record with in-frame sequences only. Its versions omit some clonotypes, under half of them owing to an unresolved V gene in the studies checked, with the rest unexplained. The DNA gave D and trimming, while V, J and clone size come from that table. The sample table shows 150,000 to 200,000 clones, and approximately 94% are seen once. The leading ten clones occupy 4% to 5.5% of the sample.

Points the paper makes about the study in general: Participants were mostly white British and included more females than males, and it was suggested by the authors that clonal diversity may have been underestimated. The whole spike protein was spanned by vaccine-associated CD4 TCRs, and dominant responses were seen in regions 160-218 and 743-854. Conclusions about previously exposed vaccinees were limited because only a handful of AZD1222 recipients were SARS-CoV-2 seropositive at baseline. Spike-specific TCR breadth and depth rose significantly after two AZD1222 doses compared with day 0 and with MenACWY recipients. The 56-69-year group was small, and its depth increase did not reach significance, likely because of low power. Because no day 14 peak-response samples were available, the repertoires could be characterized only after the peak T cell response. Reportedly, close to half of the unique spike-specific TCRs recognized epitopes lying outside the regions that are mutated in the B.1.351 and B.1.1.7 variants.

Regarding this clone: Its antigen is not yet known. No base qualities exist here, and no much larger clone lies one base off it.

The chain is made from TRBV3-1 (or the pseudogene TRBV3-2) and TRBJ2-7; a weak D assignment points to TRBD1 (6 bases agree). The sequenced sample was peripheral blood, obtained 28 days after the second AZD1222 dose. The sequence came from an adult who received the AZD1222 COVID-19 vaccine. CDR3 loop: CASSQETGFSYEQYF. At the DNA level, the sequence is TGTGCCAGCAGCCAGGAAACAGGGTTCTCCTACGAGCAGTACTTC.